One sample yielded the 4 T cell receptor beta chains listed below, sequenced in a study of siplizumab effects on memory and regulatory T cells. Assay used: immunoSEQ multiplex PCR; TCRdb lists only in-frame clones, some missing. The sample carries around 72,000 clones, roughly 89% recorded once. The sample was CD8+ T cells sorted from blood. These receptors originate from a human donor in good health.

The rearrangement uses TRBV6-5 and TRBJ1-5; a possible D gene is TRBD1 (5 bases). The CDR3 is 15 amino acids. V lost 2 bases and J lost 1, with 9 bases in between. Germline V gene sequence: CDR1 MNHEY, CDR2 SVGAGI. CDR3 sequence reads: CASSYGGGSNQPQHF. The DNA for the CDR3 is TGTGCCAGCAGTTACGGGGGGGGAAGCAATCAGCCCCAGCATTTT.

The chain recombines TRBV6-6 with TRBJ2-7; D may be TRBD1 (6 bases). The CDR3 covers 13 residues. Trimming pared 3 bases from V and 6 bases from J, leaving 12 bases between. Germline V CDR1 and CDR2: MNHNY, SVGAGI (reference sequence). This CDR3 is CASSYGTYGEQYF. The CDR3 DNA follows: TGTGCCAGCAGTTATGGGACATACGGCGAGCAGTACTTC.

This clone appeared a few times. J is TRBJ1-5 and V is TRBV4-2; tentatively, D is TRBD1 (5 bases). The CDR3 is 13 residues long. With 6 bases removed from V and 4 bases from J, the gap between germline ends came to 10 bases. Germline V CDR1 and CDR2: LGHNA, YNFKEQ. The CDR3: CASRGDRNQPQHF. CDR3 sequence (DNA): TGTGCCAGCAGGGGCGACAGAAATCAGCCCCAGCATTTT.

The CDR3 loop is CASSLDRNTEAFF. The CDR3 coding sequence is TGTGCCAGCAGCTTAGATCGGAACACTGAAGCTTTCTTT. The chain links TRBV11-3 to TRBJ1-1; D call uncertain. The CDR3 is 13 amino acids. V was shortened by 0 bases and J by 1 base, with 3 bases between the two germline ends. Germline V gene sequence: CDR1 SGHNT, CDR2 YENEEA.